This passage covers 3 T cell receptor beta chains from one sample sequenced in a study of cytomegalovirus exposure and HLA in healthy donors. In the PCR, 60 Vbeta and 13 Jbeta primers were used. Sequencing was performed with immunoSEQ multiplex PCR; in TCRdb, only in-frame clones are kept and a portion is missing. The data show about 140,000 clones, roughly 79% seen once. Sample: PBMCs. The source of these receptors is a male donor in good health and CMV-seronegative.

This CDR3 reads CASRNSVIDTEAFF. DNA of the CDR3: TGTGCCAGCAGGAATTCGGTGATCGACACTGAAGCTTTCTTT. This chain connects TRBV6-5 to TRBJ1-1; D gene unclear. Per the germline V gene, CDR1 is MNHEY and CDR2 is SVGAGI. The CDR3 consists of 14 residues. Trimming took 6 bases from V and 3 from J, leaving 14 bases between them.

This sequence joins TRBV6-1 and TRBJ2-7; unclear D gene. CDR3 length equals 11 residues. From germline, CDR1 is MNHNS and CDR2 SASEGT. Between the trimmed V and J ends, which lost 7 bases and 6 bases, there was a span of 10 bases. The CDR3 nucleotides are TGTGCCAGCATTGCAGTAGCCGAGCAGTACTTC. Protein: CASIAVAEQYF.

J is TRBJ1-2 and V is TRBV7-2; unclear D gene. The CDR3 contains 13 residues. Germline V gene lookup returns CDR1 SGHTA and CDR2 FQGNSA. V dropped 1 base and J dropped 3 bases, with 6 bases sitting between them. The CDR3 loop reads CASSLDTHYGYTF. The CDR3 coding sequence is TGTGCCAGCAGCTTAGACACCCACTATGGCTACACCTTC. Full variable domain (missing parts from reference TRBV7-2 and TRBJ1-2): GAGVSQSPSNKVTEKGKDVELRCDPISGHTALYWYRQSLGQGLEFLIYFQGNSAPDKSGLPSDRFSAERTGGSVSTLTIQRTQQEDSAVYLCASSLDTHYGYTFGSGTRLTVV.